This T cell receptor beta chain was observed in a study of blood T cell repertoires in COVID-19. Overall study: Specimens from acute and convalescent COVID-19 originated in the United States, Italy and Spain. PBMCs, B-cell-depleted T cells, or T cells provided the cDNA or gDNA that made up the material.

Clones were sequenced by immunoSEQ multiplex PCR, and TCRdb holds only the in-frame ones, with some missing. The data contain 200,000 to 300,000 clones, more than 65% of them singletons. A single count supports this clone. V trimming: 7 bases; J trimming: 5 bases; junction bases outside the gene matches: 15. Germline assignment: CDR1 LNHDA and CDR2 SQIVND (reference sequence). This CDR3 region has 16 residues. The genes are TRBV19 and TRBJ1-2; 8 positions agree with TRBD1. The sequence was collected from a woman of 80 years or more with acute or convalescent COVID-19. Specimen: peripheral blood. Here the CDR3 reads CASIGTGGKDPYGYTF. CDR3 nucleotides: TGTGCCAGTATTGGGACAGGAGGCAAAGACCCGTATGGCTACACCTTC.